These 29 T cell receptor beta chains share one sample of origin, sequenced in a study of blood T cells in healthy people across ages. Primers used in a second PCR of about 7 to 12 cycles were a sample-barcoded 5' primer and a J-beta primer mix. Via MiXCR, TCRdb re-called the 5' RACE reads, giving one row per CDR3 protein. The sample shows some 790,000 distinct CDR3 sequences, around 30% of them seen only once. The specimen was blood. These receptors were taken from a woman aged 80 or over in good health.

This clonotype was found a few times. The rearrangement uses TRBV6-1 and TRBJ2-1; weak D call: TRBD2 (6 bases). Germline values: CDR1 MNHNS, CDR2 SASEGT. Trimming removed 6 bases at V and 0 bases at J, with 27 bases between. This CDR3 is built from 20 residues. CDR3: CASRILDGTRTPSSYNEQFF. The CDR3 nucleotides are TGTGCCAGCAGGATTCTAGATGGGACTCGGACCCCAAGCTCCTACAATGAGCAGTTCTTC.

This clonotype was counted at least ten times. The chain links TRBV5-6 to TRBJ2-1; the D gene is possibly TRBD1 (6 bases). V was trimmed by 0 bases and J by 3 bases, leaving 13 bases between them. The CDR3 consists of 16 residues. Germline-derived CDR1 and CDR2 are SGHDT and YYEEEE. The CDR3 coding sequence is TGTGCCAGCAGCTTGGTTCTCGGACAGCTCTACAATGAGCAGTTCTTC. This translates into CASSLVLGQLYNEQFF.

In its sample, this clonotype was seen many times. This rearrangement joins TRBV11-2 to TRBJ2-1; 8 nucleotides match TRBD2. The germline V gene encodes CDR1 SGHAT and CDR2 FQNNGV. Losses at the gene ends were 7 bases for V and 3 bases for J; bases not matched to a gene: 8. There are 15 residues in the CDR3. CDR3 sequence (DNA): TGTGCCAGCACCCCAGCGGGGGTGCACTACAATGAGCAGTTCTTC. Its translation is CASTPAGVHYNEQFF.

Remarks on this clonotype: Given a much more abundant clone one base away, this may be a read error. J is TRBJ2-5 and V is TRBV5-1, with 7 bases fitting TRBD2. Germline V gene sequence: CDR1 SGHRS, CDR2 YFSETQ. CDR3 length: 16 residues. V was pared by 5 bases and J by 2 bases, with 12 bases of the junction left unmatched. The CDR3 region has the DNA TGCGCCAGCAGTCGAGCGGGGAGAGGTGGTCAAGAGACCCAGTACTTC. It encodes CASSRAGRGGQETQYF. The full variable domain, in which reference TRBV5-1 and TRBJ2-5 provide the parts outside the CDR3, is KAGVTQTPRYLIKTRGQQVTLSCSPISGHRSVSWYQQTPGQGLQFLFEYFSETQRNKGNFPGRFSGRQFSNSRSEMNVSTLELGDSALYLCASSRAGRGGQETQYFGPGTRLLVL.

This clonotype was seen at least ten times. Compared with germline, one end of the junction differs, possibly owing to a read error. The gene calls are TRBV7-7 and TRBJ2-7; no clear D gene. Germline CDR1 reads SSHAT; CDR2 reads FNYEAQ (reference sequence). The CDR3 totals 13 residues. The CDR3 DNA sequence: TGTGCTAGCAGCTTCCAGCCCCAGGACGAGCAGTACTTC. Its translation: CASSFQPQDEQYF.

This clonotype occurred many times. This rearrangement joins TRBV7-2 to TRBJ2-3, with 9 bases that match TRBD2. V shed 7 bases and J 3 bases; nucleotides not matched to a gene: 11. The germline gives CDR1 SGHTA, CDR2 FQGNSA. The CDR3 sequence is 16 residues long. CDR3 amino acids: CASNQPLAGRTDTQYF. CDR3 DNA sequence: TGTGCCAGCAACCAGCCCCTAGCGGGGAGAACAGATACGCAGTATTTT.

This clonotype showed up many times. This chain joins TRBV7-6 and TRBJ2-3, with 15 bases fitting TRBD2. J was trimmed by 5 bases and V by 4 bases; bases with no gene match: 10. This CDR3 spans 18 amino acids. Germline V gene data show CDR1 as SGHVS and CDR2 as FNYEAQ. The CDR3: CASSSQLGLAGGVDTQYF. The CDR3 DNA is TGTGCCAGCAGCTCCCAGCTGGGACTAGCGGGGGGAGTAGATACGCAGTATTTT.

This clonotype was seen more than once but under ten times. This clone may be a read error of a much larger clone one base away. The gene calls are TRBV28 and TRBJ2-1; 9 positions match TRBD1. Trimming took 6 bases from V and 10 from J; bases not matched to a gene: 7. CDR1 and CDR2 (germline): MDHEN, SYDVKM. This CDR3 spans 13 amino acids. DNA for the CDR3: TGTGCCAGCAGGCGGACAGGGGCCCACGAGCAGTTCTTC. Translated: CASRRTGAHEQFF.

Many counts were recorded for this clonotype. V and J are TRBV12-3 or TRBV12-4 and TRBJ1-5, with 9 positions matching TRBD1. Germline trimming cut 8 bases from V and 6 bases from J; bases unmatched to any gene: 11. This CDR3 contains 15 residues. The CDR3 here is CASGGFTGGRQPQHF. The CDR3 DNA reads TGTGCCAGCGGGGGGTTTACAGGGGGCCGTCAGCCCCAGCATTTT.

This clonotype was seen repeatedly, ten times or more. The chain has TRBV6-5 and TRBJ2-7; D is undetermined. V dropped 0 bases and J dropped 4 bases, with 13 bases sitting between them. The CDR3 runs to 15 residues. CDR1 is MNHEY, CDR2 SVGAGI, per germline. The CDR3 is CASSYSRATLYEQYF. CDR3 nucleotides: TGTGCCAGCAGTTACTCTAGGGCTACACTATACGAGCAGTACTTC.

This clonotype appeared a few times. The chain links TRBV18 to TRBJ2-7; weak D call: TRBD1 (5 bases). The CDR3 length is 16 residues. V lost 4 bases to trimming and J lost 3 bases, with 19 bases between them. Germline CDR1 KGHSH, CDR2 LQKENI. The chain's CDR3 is CASSLGSAGSNYEQYF. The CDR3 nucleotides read TGTGCCAGCTCACTGGGGTCCGCAGGGTCGAACTACGAGCAGTACTTC.

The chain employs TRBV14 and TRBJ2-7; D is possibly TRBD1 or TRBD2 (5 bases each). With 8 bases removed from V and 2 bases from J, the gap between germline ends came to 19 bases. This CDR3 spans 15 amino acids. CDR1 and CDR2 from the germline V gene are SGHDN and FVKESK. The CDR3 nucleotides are TGTGCCAGCCGGGGATCCGGCAGGGCCCCCTACGAGCAGTACTTC. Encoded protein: CASRGSGRAPYEQYF.

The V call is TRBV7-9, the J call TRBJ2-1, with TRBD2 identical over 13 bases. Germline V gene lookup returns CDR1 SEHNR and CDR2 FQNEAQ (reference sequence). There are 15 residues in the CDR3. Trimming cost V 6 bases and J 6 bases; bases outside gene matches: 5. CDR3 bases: TGTGCCAGCAGGCGGACTAGCGGGGGAATCAATGAGCAGTTCTTC. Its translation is CASRRTSGGINEQFF.

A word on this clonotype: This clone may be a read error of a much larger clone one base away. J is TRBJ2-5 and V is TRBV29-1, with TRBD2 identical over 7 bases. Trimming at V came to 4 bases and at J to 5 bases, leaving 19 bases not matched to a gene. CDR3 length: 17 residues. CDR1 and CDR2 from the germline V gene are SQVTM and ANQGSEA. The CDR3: CSVGKQRAVSGRETQYF. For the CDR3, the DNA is TGCAGCGTTGGGAAACAAAGGGCAGTCTCCGGGAGGGAGACCCAGTACTTC.

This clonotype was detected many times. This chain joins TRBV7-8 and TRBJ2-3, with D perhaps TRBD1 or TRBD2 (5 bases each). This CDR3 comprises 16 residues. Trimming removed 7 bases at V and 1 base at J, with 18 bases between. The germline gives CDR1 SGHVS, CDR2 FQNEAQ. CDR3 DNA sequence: TGTGCCAGCACCAGAAACGCGGTGGGGGGCACAGATACGCAGTATTTT. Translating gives CASTRNAVGGTDTQYF.

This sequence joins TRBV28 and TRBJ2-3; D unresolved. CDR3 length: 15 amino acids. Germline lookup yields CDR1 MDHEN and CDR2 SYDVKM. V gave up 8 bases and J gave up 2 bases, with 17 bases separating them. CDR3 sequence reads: CASGPSTDNTDTQYF. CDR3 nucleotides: TGTGCCAGCGGTCCCTCCACAGATAACACAGATACGCAGTATTTT.

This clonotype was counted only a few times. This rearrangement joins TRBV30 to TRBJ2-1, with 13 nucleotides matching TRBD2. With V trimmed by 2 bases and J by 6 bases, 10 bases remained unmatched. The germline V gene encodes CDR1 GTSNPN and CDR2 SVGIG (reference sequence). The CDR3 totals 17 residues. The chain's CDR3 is CAWSPYTGLAGSNEQFF. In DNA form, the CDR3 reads TGTGCCTGGAGTCCGTACACGGGACTAGCGGGGAGCAATGAGCAGTTCTTC.

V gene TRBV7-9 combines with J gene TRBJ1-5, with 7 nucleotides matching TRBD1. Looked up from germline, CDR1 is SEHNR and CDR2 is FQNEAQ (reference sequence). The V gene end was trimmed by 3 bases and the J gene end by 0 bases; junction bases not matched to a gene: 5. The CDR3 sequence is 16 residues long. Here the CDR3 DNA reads TGTGCCAGCAGCTTGGACAGGACCTTTAGCAATCAGCCCCAGCATTTT. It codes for CASSLDRTFSNQPQHF.

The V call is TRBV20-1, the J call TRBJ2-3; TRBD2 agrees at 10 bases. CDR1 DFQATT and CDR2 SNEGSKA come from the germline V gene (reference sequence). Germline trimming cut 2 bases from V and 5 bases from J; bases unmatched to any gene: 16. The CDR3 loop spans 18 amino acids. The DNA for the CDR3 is TGCAGTGCTAGACCCCACCGACCAGCGGGGGGGGGGCAAGATACGCAGTATTTT. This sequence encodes CSARPHRPAGGGQDTQYF.

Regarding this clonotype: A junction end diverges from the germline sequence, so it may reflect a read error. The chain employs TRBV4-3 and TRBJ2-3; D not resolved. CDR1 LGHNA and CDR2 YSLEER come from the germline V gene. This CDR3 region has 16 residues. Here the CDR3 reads CANSQDPRSLADTQYF. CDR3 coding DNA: TGCGCCAACAGCCAAGATCCCAGGTCCCTGGCAGATACGCAGTATTTT.

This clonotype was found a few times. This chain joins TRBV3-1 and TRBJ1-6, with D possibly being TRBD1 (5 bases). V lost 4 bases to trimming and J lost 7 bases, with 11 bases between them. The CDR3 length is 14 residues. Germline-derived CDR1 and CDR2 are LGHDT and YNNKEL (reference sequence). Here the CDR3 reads CASSRGTGNSPLHF. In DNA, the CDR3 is TGTGCCAGCAGCCGTGGGACTGGGAATTCACCCCTCCACTTT.

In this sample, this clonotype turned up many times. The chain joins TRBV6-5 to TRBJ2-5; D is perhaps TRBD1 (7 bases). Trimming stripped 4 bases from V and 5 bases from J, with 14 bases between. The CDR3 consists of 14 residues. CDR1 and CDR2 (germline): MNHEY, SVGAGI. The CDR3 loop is CASSWEQGRETQYF. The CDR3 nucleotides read TGTGCCAGCAGTTGGGAACAGGGGAGGGAGACCCAGTACTTC.

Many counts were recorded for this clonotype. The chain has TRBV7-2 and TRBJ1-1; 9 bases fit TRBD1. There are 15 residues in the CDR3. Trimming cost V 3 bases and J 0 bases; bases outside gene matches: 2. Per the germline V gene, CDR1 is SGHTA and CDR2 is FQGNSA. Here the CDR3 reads CASSFRTGVNTEAFF. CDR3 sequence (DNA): TGTGCCAGCAGCTTTCGGACAGGGGTGAACACTGAAGCTTTCTTT.

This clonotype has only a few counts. Here the CDR3 reads CASTEVKGEKQPQHF. The CDR3, as DNA: TGTGCCAGCACCGAAGTGAAGGGGGAAAAACAGCCCCAGCATTTT. This chain uses TRBV6-2 or TRBV6-3 with TRBJ1-5; D might be TRBD1 (6 bases). Trimming stripped 7 bases from V and 7 bases from J, with 20 bases between. Germline V CDR1 and CDR2: MNHEY, SVGEGT. This CDR3 region has 15 residues.

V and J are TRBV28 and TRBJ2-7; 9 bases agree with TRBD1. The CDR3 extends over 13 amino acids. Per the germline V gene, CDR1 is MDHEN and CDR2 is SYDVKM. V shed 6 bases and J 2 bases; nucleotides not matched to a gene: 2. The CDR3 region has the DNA TGTGCCAGCAGGGGGACAGGGCCCTACGAGCAGTACTTC. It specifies CASRGTGPYEQYF.

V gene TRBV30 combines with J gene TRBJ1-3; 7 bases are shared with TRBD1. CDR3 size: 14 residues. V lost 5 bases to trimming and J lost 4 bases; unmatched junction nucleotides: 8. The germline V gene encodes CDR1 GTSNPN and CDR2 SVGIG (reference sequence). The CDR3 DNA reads TGTGCCTGGGATGAACCAGGGGGAGGAAACACCATATATTTT. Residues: CAWDEPGGGNTIYF.

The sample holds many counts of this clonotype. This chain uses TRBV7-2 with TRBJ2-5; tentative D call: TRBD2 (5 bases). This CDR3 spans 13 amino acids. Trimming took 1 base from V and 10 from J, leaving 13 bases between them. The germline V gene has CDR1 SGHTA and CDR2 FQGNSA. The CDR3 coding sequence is TGTGCCAGCAGCTTAGGGGCAGCGGAGCACCAGTACTTC. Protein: CASSLGAAEHQYF.

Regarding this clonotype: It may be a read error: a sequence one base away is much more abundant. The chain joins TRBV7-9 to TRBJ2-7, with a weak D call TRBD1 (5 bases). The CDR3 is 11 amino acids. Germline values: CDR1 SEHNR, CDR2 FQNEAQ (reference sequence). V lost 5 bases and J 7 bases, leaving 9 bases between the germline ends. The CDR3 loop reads CASSPGWEQYF. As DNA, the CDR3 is TGTGCCAGCAGCCCAGGGTGGGAGCAGTACTTC.

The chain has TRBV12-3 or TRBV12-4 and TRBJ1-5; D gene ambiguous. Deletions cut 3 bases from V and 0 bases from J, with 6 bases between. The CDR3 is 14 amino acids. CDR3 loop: CASSFASSNQPQHF. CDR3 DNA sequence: TGTGCCAGCAGTTTCGCCAGTAGCAATCAGCCCCAGCATTTT.